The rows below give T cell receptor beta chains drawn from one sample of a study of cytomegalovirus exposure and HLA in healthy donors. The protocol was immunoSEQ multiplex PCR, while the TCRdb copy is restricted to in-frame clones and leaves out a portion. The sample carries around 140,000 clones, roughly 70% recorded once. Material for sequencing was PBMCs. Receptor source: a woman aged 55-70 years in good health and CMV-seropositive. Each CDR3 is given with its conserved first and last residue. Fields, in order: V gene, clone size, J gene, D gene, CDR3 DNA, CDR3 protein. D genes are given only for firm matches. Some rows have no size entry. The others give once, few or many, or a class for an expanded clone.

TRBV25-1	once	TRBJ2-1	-	TGTGCCAGCAGTCTATACAATGAGCAGTTCTTC	CASSLYNEQFF
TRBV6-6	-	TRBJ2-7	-	TGTGCCAGCAGCAAGGGGGTATCCTACGAGCAGTACTTC	CASSKGVSYEQYF
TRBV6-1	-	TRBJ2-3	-	TGTGCCAGCAGTGTGGGTCAGAGGGATACGCAGTATTTT	CASSVGQRDTQYF
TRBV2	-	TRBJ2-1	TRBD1	TGTGCCAGCAGTGGAGGTCCGACAGGGCAATACAATGAGCAGTTCTTC	CASSGGPTGQYNEQFF
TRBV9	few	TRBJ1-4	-	TGTGCCAGCAGCGGGGGACACGGCGCATATGAAAAACTGTTTTTT	CASSGGHGAYEKLFF
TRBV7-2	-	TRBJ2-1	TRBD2	TGTGCCAGCAGCTTCGGACTAGCCTGGAATGAGCAGTTCTTC	CASSFGLAWNEQFF
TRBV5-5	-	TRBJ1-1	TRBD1	TGTGCCAGCAGCCCGAGAGGACAGGGTGCAGCTTTCTTT	CASSPRGQGAAFF
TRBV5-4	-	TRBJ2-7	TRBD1	TGTGCCAGCAGCTCCCCCACAGGGGGTACGGAGTACTTC	CASSSPTGGTEYF
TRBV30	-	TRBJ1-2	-	TGTGCCTGGAGTATCCCGGGGAACTATGGCTACACCTTC	CAWSIPGNYGYTF
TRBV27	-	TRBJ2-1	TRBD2	TGTGCCAGCAGTTTTAGCGGGAATATCGGCGATGAGCAGTTCTTC	CASSFSGNIGDEQFF
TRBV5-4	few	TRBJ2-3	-	TGTGCCAGCAGCTTGGTTCTTTGGGGCTCCACAGATACGCAGTATTTT	CASSLVLWGSTDTQYF
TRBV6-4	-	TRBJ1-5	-	TGTGCCAGCAGTAGCCGCAGGGTGGGCAATCAGCCCCAGCATTTT	CASSSRRVGNQPQHF
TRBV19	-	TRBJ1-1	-	TGTGCCAGTAGTATGTACAACAGGGAGAACACTGAAGCTTTCTTT	CASSMYNRENTEAFF
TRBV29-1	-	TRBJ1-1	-	TGCAGCGTTGGAATTACGGCAGGGGAGGCTTTCTTT	CSVGITAGEAFF
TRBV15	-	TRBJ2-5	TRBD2	TGTGCCACCAGCAGAGGTCTAGCGGGAGCTCAGAAAGAGACCCAGTACTTC	CATSRGLAGAQKETQYF
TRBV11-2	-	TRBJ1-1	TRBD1	TGTGCCAGCAGTTCGGTACAGGGGTACACTGAAGCTTTCTTT	CASSSVQGYTEAFF
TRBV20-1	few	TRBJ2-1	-	TGCAGTGCTAATAACAATGAGCAGTTCTTC	CSANNNEQFF
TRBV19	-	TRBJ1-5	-	TGTGCCAGTAGTATTACAGGGATTAGCAATCAGCCCCAGCATTTT	CASSITGISNQPQHF
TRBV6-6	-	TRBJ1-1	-	TGTGCCAGCAGGCCTCTCCGCCAGGTGAACACTGAAGCTTTCTTT	CASRPLRQVNTEAFF
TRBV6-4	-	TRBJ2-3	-	TGTGCCAGCAGTGGCCCGGGAGATACGCAGTATTTT	CASSGPGDTQYF
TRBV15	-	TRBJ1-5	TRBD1	TGTGCCACCAGCCGGTCGGGGACAGATAGTCAGCCCCAGCATTTT	CATSRSGTDSQPQHF
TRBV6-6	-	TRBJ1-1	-	TGTGCCAGCAGTTACCCCGCGAGCGGGATGAACACTGAAGCTTTCTTT	CASSYPASGMNTEAFF
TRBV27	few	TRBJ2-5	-	TGTGCCAGCAGCCCGGCGGGACAGCAAGAGACCCAGTACTTC	CASSPAGQQETQYF
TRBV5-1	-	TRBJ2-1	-	TGCGCCAGCAGCTTGGCCATCCGGGGATACAATGAGCAGTTCTTC	CASSLAIRGYNEQFF
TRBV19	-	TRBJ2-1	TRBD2	TGTGCCAGTAGTGAAGCGGGAGGGAAATACAATGAGCAGTTCTTC	CASSEAGGKYNEQFF
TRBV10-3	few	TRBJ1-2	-	TGTGCCATCAGTGAGTCGCCCGGGACACACTATGGCTACACCTTC	CAISESPGTHYGYTF
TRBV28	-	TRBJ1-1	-	TGTGCCAGCAGTTTGGGGGCCCTGGGAGCTTTCTTT	CASSLGALGAFF
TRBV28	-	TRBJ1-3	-	TGTGCCAGCGAACCGGGGACTCACTCTGGAAACACCATATATTTT	CASEPGTHSGNTIYF
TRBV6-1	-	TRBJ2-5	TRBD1	TGTGCCAGCAACCGGGACAGGGTGGGGGAGACCCAGTACTTC	CASNRDRVGETQYF
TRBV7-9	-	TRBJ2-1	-	TGTGCCAGCAGCGCTAGCGTAGAGCAGTTCTTC	CASSASVEQFF
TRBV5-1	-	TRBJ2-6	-	TGCGCCAGCAGCTCGCGGTCTGGGGCCAACGTCCTGACTTTC	CASSSRSGANVLTF
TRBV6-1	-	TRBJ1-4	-	TGTGCCAGCAGATCGGAGGGTTTAAATGAAAAACTGTTTTTT	CASRSEGLNEKLFF
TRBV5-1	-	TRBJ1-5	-	TGCGCCAGCAGCGCTAATGGAGGCAATCAGCCCCAGCATTTT	CASSANGGNQPQHF
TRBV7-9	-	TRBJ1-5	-	TGTGCCAGCAGCCCTACCCTCAATCAGCCCCAGCATTTT	CASSPTLNQPQHF
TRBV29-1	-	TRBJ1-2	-	TGCAGCGTTAACGGAGTCGGGAACTATGGCTACACCTTC	CSVNGVGNYGYTF
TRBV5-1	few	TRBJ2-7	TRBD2	TGCGCCAGTGAACTAGCGGGAGATGGATACGAGCAGTACTTC	CASELAGDGYEQYF
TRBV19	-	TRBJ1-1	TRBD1	TGTGCCAGTAGTAATATGTACAGGGGGAACACTGAAGCTTTCTTT	CASSNMYRGNTEAFF
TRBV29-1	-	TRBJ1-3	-	TGCAGCGTTGGGCAGGGAATGGCAGCTGGAAACACCATATATTTT	CSVGQGMAAGNTIYF
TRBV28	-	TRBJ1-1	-	TGTGCCAGCAGACAGGACAGGAACACTGAAGCTTTCTTT	CASRQDRNTEAFF
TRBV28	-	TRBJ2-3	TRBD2	TGTGCCAGCAGTTTATCCCCTAGCGGGATATCAGATACGCAGTATTTT	CASSLSPSGISDTQYF
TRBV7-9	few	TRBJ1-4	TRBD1	TGTGCCAGCAGCATGGACAGGGCGACTGAAAAACTGTTTTTT	CASSMDRATEKLFF
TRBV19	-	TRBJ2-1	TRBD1	TGTGCCAGTAGTACCTCAGGGGGCTCCTACAATGAGCAGTTCTTC	CASSTSGGSYNEQFF